The rows below give T cell receptor beta chains drawn from one sample of a study of response to subunit inactivated influenza vaccine. MiXCR, run by TCRdb on the RT-PCR reads, gives a single entry per CDR3 protein. Seen here are approximately 680,000 distinct CDR3 sequences, roughly 14% observed once, and the top ten hold 11%. This specimen consisted of PBMCs from blood, obtained 12 days after vaccination. Receptor source: a middle-aged man who received an inactivated influenza vaccine. Both conserved end residues are part of each CDR3. Fields, in order: clone size, J gene, V gene, D gene, CDR3 protein, CDR3 DNA. A D gene is named only where the DNA matches it firmly. A row's size may be missing; if present it is once, few, many or a size class.

-,TRBJ1-1,TRBV5-1,-,CASSLATYSEAFF,TGCGCCAGCAGCTTGGCGACATACTCTGAAGCTTTCTTT
few,TRBJ1-5,TRBV6-2/TRBV6-3,-,CATGLLDQPQHF,TGTGCCACCGGATTACTGGATCAGCCCCAGCATTTT
-,TRBJ2-1,TRBV5-1,TRBD1,CASSLTGQSTEQFF,TGCGCCAGCAGCTTAACGGGACAGTCAACTGAGCAGTTCTTC
-,TRBJ2-6,TRBV20-1,-,CSASSLLAGANVLTF,TGCAGTGCTAGTTCGCTCTTGGCTGGGGCCAACGTCCTGACTTTC
-,TRBJ2-1,TRBV11-2,-,CASSLEPGTRTYNEQFF,TGTGCCAGCAGCTTAGAACCAGGCACCAGGACCTACAATGAGCAGTTCTTC
-,TRBJ2-7,TRBV11-2,TRBD2,CASSLSAHYSSGRSYEQYF,TGTGCCAGCAGCTTATCTGCTCACTACTCTAGCGGGAGGTCCTACGAGCAGTACTTC
-,TRBJ2-7,TRBV5-1,TRBD2,CASSLAVAGVHEQYF,TGCGCCAGCAGCTTGGCAGTAGCGGGCGTCCACGAGCAGTACTTC
few,TRBJ2-1,TRBV11-2,-,CASSLDPGLGDNEQFF,TGTGCCAGCAGCTTAGATCCGGGCCTAGGGGACAATGAGCAGTTCTTC
few,TRBJ2-2,TRBV28,-,CASNPLARYTGELFF,TGTGCCAGCAACCCCTTGGCGCGGTACACCGGGGAGCTGTTTTTT
many,TRBJ1-5,TRBV4-3,TRBD1,CASSRNRGSGQPQHF,TGCGCCAGCAGCCGGAACAGGGGAAGCGGACAGCCCCAGCATTTT
few,TRBJ2-7,TRBV6-1,-,CASKIRDTSSYEQYF,TGTGCCAGCAAAATACGGGACACTTCTTCCTACGAGCAGTACTTC
once,TRBJ1-5,TRBV12-3/TRBV12-4,TRBD1,CASSLGAGGVNQPQHF,TGTGCCAGCAGTCTAGGGGCAGGGGGCGTTAATCAGCCCCAGCATTTT
many,TRBJ2-7,TRBV4-3,-,CASSQEWGTRSYEQYF,TGCGCCAGCAGCCAAGAGTGGGGGACACGCTCCTACGAGCAGTACTTC
few,TRBJ2-7,TRBV6-2/TRBV6-3,-,CASRALDFLGEQYF,TGTGCCAGCAGAGCACTAGATTTCCTTGGGGAGCAGTACTTC
few,TRBJ1-1,TRBV27,-,CASAKQRQPGEAFF,TGTGCCAGCGCTAAACAACGGCAGCCTGGTGAAGCTTTCTTT
few,TRBJ1-2,TRBV7-9,TRBD1,CASSLGGTGGDYGYTF,TGTGCCAGCAGCTTAGGCGGGACAGGGGGCGACTATGGCTACACCTTC
few,TRBJ2-7,TRBV5-5,TRBD2,CASSLETSGGLTQYF,TGTGCCAGCAGCTTGGAGACTAGCGGGGGGCTCACTCAGTACTTC
few,TRBJ2-7,TRBV11-2,TRBD2,CASSAGTNSYEQYF,TGTGCCAGCAGCGCCGGGACTAACTCCTACGAGCAGTACTTC
-,TRBJ2-1,TRBV25-1,TRBD2,CASSALAGGGDEQFF,TGTGCCAGCAGTGCACTAGCGGGAGGTGGAGATGAGCAGTTCTTC
few,TRBJ2-3,TRBV4-3,TRBD1,CASSPRTGRTDTQYF,TGCGCCAGCAGCCCACGGACAGGGAGGACAGATACGCAGTATTTT
few,TRBJ2-1,TRBV4-1,TRBD1,CASSRDRRDNEQFF,TGCGCCAGCAGCCGGGACAGACGAGACAATGAGCAGTTCTTC
-,TRBJ2-7,TRBV7-9,TRBD1,CASSQVTDRSSYEQYF,TGTGCCAGCAGCCAGGTAACGGACAGGAGCTCCTACGAGCAGTACTTC
few,TRBJ2-1,TRBV7-9,-,CAWGGGHLSYNEQFF,TGTGCCTGGGGAGGTGGGCACCTCTCCTACAATGAGCAGTTCTTC
-,TRBJ2-7,TRBV7-2,-,CASSLFRNPSYEQYF,TGTGCCAGCAGCTTATTCAGAAACCCATCCTACGAGCAGTACTTC
-,TRBJ2-1,TRBV6-5,TRBD1,CASSYWIRGQDEQFF,TGTGCCAGCAGTTACTGGATCAGGGGGCAGGATGAGCAGTTCTTC
-,TRBJ2-1,TRBV27,-,CASSLRSAYNEQFF,TGTGCCAGCAGCCTAAGGTCAGCCTACAATGAGCAGTTCTTC
few,TRBJ2-2,TRBV6-1,-,CASRAGVDRNTGELFF,TGTGCCAGCAGAGCCGGTGTGGACAGGAACACCGGGGAGCTGTTTTTT
-,TRBJ2-4,TRBV7-2,TRBD1,CASSDLDRGSNIQYF,TGTGCCAGCAGCGACCTCGACAGGGGGTCAAACATTCAGTACTTC
few,TRBJ2-7,TRBV11-2,-,CASSAVRGDYEQYF,TGTGCCAGCAGCGCAGTTCGAGGGGACTACGAGCAGTACTTC
few,TRBJ1-2,TRBV12-3/TRBV12-4,TRBD1,CASSFDRGGYTF,TGTGCCAGCAGTTTCGACAGGGGTGGCTACACCTTC
few,TRBJ1-1,TRBV6-5,-,CASSYSGHRYEAFF,TGTGCCAGCAGTTACTCGGGGCACCGATATGAAGCTTTCTTT